This T cell receptor (beta chain) was sequenced for a study of regulatory T cells in long-lasting Graves disease. Arm-PCR with iRepertoire HTBI primers amplified the CDR3 regions for these TCR beta libraries. TCRdb reanalysed the multiplex PCR reads using MiXCR and keeps one entry per CDR3 protein. Here the sample spans 400,000 to 450,000 distinct CDR3 sequences, about a sixth being singletons. The time point here: newly diagnosed GD, antithyroid drugs for less than 3 months. The authors made the TCR library using RNA they extracted from PBMCs. General observations from the study: Persistent Graves' patients showed less TCR diversity than newly diagnosed patients showed.

This clonotype was seen many times. What it binds is not known. In germline, CDR1 is KGHSH, CDR2 LQKENI. The CDR3 is 15 residues long. Trimming took 4 bases from V and 7 from J; bases not matched to a gene: 10. Separately, the same data were catalogued under a study of T cells in Graves' hyperthyroidism and ophthalmopathy.

The material sequenced was peripheral blood mononuclear cells (PBMCs), taken at new diagnosis, from a patient treated with antithyroid drugs. The TCR sequence derives from a woman aged 30 to 39 with Graves disease. V gene TRBV18 combines with J gene TRBJ2-1; 7 bases are shared with TRBD1. The CDR3 bases are TGTGCCAGCTCACGGACAGGAACTTTCGTAAATGAGCAGTTCTTC. Encoded protein: CASSRTGTFVNEQFF.